What follows are 27 T cell receptor beta chains derived from one specimen sequenced in a study of blood T cell repertoires in COVID-19. Method: immunoSEQ multiplex PCR; TCRdb's copy keeps in-frame clones and lacks some. The sample has roughly 230,000 clones; approximately 83% are singletons. Sample: PBMCs or T cells enriched from blood (not recorded which). The receptors come from an older woman who had recovered from COVID-19.

This chain joins TRBV9 and TRBJ2-2; D might be TRBD2 (6 bases). V was shortened by 4 bases and J by 1 base, with 8 bases between the two germline ends. CDR3 length: 14 residues. Germline V gene lookup returns CDR1 SGDLS and CDR2 YYNGEE. The chain's CDR3 is CASSPRGNTGELFF. The DNA for the CDR3 is TGTGCCAGCAGCCCGCGGGGGAACACCGGGGAGCTGTTTTTT.

The chain combines TRBV7-2 with TRBJ2-1; possibly TRBD2 for D (6 bases). CDR3 size: 14 residues. The V end lost 5 bases, the J end lost 6 bases, and 14 bases lay between the germline ends. The V gene's germline CDR1 is SGHTA and CDR2 FQGNSA. The CDR3 region is CASSAQRGTNEQFF. CDR3 sequence (DNA): TGTGCCAGCAGCGCCCAACGGGGGACCAATGAGCAGTTCTTC.

As to this clone: Other DNA sequences from this sample encode an identical CDR3 as well. The chain has TRBV6-5 and TRBJ1-1; D not resolved. The CDR3 has 12 residues. V was shortened by 0 bases and J by 8 bases, with 7 bases between the two germline ends. Germline CDR1 and CDR2: MNHEY and SVGAGI. The CDR3 bases are TGTGCCAGCAGTTACTCGAGGGCAGAAGCTTTCTTT. It is translated as CASSYSRAEAFF.

This clone was seen a single time. The rearrangement uses TRBV4-1 and TRBJ2-1; possible D gene TRBD1, 6 bases. This CDR3 is built from 16 residues. Trimming took off 4 bases at V and 7 bases at J, with 20 bases between the two ends. The V gene's germline CDR1 is MGHRA and CDR2 YSYEKL. CDR3 protein: CASSRTSISDRNEQFF. CDR3 coding DNA: TGCGCCAGCAGCCGAACTTCTATTTCCGACAGGAATGAGCAGTTCTTC.

This clone showed up just once. This chain uses TRBV28 with TRBJ1-3, with D hard to call. Trimming shortened V by 6 bases and J by 4 bases, and 16 bases separated the two germline ends. The CDR3 is 15 residues long. Germline CDR1 MDHEN, CDR2 SYDVKM. This chain's CDR3 is CASSPDLLAGNTIYF. In DNA, the CDR3 is TGTGCCAGCAGCCCAGACCTGCTAGCGGGAAACACCATATATTTT.

V gene TRBV5-8 combines with J gene TRBJ2-1; 10 nucleotides line up with TRBD1. V shed 4 bases and J 6 bases; nucleotides not matched to a gene: 7. CDR1 and CDR2 (germline): SGHTS, YDEGEE. This CDR3 region has 15 residues. In DNA, the CDR3 is TGTGCCAGCAGCAAGGCGGGACAGGGGCGCAATGAGCAGTTCTTC. Protein product: CASSKAGQGRNEQFF.

This clone was recorded only once. The V gene is TRBV11-1, the J gene TRBJ2-2; unclear D gene. The V end was cut by 2 bases, the J end by 1 base, with 5 bases between. There are 14 residues in the CDR3. Germline V gives CDR1 SGHAT, CDR2 FQDESV (reference sequence). Here the CDR3 DNA reads TGTGCCAGCAGCTTACGGAGGAACACCGGGGAGCTGTTTTTT. Protein: CASSLRRNTGELFF.

This clone was counted once. The chain has TRBV9 and TRBJ2-1; D gene ambiguous. V lost 0 bases and J lost 9, with 7 bases in between. Germline CDR1 and CDR2: SGDLS and YYNGEE. CDR3 length equals 12 residues. CDR3 sequence reads: CASSVGSGEQFF. The DNA of the CDR3 is TGTGCCAGCAGCGTAGGGTCCGGTGAGCAGTTCTTC.

The rearrangement links TRBV3-1 (or the pseudogene TRBV3-2) to TRBJ2-1; no reliable D call. The germline gives CDR1 LGHDT, CDR2 YNNKEL (reference sequence). The CDR3 totals 13 residues. Trimming took off 0 bases at V and 8 bases at J, with 8 bases between the two ends. CDR3 in DNA: TGTGCCAGCAGCCAAGATCCCGTTTATGAGCAGTTCTTC. Protein: CASSQDPVYEQFF.

This clone was found once. V gene TRBV5-6 combines with J gene TRBJ1-1; D unresolved. There are 16 residues in the CDR3. The germline V gene encodes CDR1 SGHDT and CDR2 YYEEEE. V lost 1 base and J 1 base, leaving 14 bases between the germline ends. The CDR3 DNA reads TGTGCCAGCAGCTTGATTGGCCAAACCTGGAACACTGAAGCTTTCTTT. This codes for CASSLIGQTWNTEAFF.

This clone was detected a few times. The V gene is TRBV19, the J gene TRBJ1-6; D is uncertain. The V end lost 5 bases, the J end lost 7 bases, and 15 bases lay between the germline ends. The CDR3 runs 15 residues. Per the germline V gene, CDR1 is LNHDA and CDR2 is SQIVND (reference sequence). CDR3 in amino acids: CASSSARTGNSPLHF. The CDR3 nucleotides read TGTGCCAGTAGTTCAGCCAGGACGGGGAATTCACCCCTCCACTTT.

This clone was seen once. The CDR3, as DNA: TGTGCCAGCAGCCAAGAACGCCTAGCGGGGTTTAGGAATGAGCAGTTCTTC. Translated, it gives CASSQERLAGFRNEQFF. This chain uses TRBV14 with TRBJ2-1; 9 nucleotides line up with TRBD2. Unmatched junction bases numbered 10, after V lost 0 bases and J lost 7 bases. This CDR3 spans 17 amino acids. Germline V lookup: CDR1 SGHDN, CDR2 FVKESK.

Concerning this clone: The same CDR3 also results from other DNA sequences found in this sample. The chain carries TRBV20-1 and TRBJ1-2; 8 positions agree with TRBD1. The trim removed 6 bases at V and 5 bases at J, leaving 2 bases unmatched. The CDR3 extends over 11 amino acids. The V gene's germline CDR1 is DFQATT and CDR2 SNEGSKA (reference sequence). DNA for the CDR3: TGCAGTGCCACAGGGGGGTATGGCTACACCTTC. This gives the protein CSATGGYGYTF.

V and J are TRBV9 and TRBJ2-7, with 7 positions matching TRBD1. V lost 2 bases to trimming and J lost 4 bases; unmatched junction nucleotides: 6. The CDR3 length is 14 residues. Germline assignment: CDR1 SGDLS and CDR2 YYNGEE. This CDR3 reads CASSVEGAGYEQYF. The CDR3 region has the DNA TGTGCCAGCAGCGTCGAGGGGGCGGGTTACGAGCAGTACTTC.

This clone was detected once. J is TRBJ2-1 and V is TRBV7-2; 8 nucleotides line up with TRBD2. CDR1 is SGHTA and CDR2 is FQGNSA in the germline V gene. J gave up 8 bases and V 3 bases, and 12 bases lay outside the gene matches. The CDR3 has 16 amino acids. For the CDR3, the DNA is TGTGCCAGCAGCTTCAGCGGTCCGGGGGGGGTCTATGAGCAGTTCTTC. It is translated as CASSFSGPGGVYEQFF.

The gene calls are TRBV3-1 (or the pseudogene TRBV3-2) and TRBJ1-5; TRBD1 might be the D (5 bases). There are 17 residues in the CDR3. Germline CDR1 reads LGHDT; CDR2 reads YNNKEL (reference sequence). V shed 0 bases and J shed 7 bases, with 19 bases lying between them. The DNA for the CDR3 is TGTGCCAGCAGCCAAGACCCGGGACTCGGGGGTCAACAGCCCCAGCATTTT. The encoded protein is CASSQDPGLGGQQPQHF.

The chain carries TRBV19 and TRBJ1-3; D might be TRBD1 (6 bases). The CDR3 contains 14 residues. Germline CDR1 is LNHDA and CDR2 is SQIVND (reference sequence). V gave up 8 bases and J gave up 2 bases, with 13 bases separating them. The CDR3 DNA follows: TGTGCCAGTCTAGGGGGAAAGGCTGGAAACACCATATATTTT. Its protein product is CASLGGKAGNTIYF.

The chain combines TRBV6-5 with TRBJ2-3; TRBD1 might be the D (7 bases). The germline V and J ends were trimmed by 2 bases and 3 bases, with 12 bases remaining between them. The CDR3 sequence is 15 residues long. Germline CDR1 reads MNHEY; CDR2 reads SVGAGI. The CDR3 reads CASSYSPGGTDTQYF. For the CDR3, the DNA is TGTGCCAGCAGTTACAGCCCAGGGGGGACAGATACGCAGTATTTT.

This sequence joins TRBV19 and TRBJ2-2; no definite D call. The CDR3 is 17 amino acids. Germline-derived CDR1 and CDR2 are LNHDA and SQIVND (reference sequence). Between the trimmed V and J ends, which lost 2 bases and 0 bases, there was a span of 13 bases. The CDR3 coding sequence is TGTGCCAGTAGTATACGGCGGTCCTTACCGAACACCGGGGAGCTGTTTTTT. This translates into CASSIRRSLPNTGELFF.

The V and J genes are TRBV18 and TRBJ2-3, with D perhaps matching TRBD2 (6 bases). The CDR3 has 12 amino acids. The V gene lost 6 bases and the J gene lost 4 bases, with 8 bases spanning the gap. Germline V lookup: CDR1 KGHSH, CDR2 LQKENI. This CDR3 reads CASSPGADTQYF. CDR3 nucleotides: TGTGCCAGCTCGCCGGGGGCAGATACGCAGTATTTT.

The chain couples TRBV11-3 to TRBJ2-3; 8 bases map to TRBD1. After removal of 5 bases from V and 7 bases from J, the junction contained 8 bases not matched to a gene. This CDR3 spans 14 amino acids. Germline V gene data show CDR1 as SGHNT and CDR2 as YENEEA. CDR3 residues: CASSPGGSGNTQYF. The CDR3 nucleotides read TGTGCCAGCAGCCCAGGGGGCAGTGGAAATACGCAGTATTTT.

This clone was observed a handful of times. The V and J genes are TRBV3-1 (or the pseudogene TRBV3-2) and TRBJ1-2, with 9 bases identical to TRBD1. Germline V gene sequence: CDR1 LGHDT, CDR2 YNNKEL (reference sequence). V shed 4 bases and J 5 bases; nucleotides not matched to a gene: 11. The length of the CDR3 is 16 residues. CDR3 sequence: CASSLQTGQGVYGYTF. CDR3 nucleotides: TGTGCCAGCAGCCTTCAAACGGGACAGGGAGTATATGGCTACACCTTC.

The V and J genes are TRBV10-3 and TRBJ2-3, with a weak D call TRBD2 (7 bases). Germline CDR1 and CDR2: ENHRY and SYGVKD. This CDR3 has 15 residues. V was trimmed by 6 bases and J by 2 bases, leaving 15 bases between them. The CDR3, as DNA: TGTGCCATCAGGACGGGGAGGGGGGCCACAGATACGCAGTATTTT. Translating gives CAIRTGRGATDTQYF.

This sequence joins TRBV9 and TRBJ2-1; 13 bases align to TRBD2. The CDR3 loop spans 18 amino acids. The V gene's germline CDR1 is SGDLS and CDR2 YYNGEE. V shed 7 bases, J shed 5 bases, and the junction held 15 bases outside the gene matches. The CDR3 reads CASEKGLAGASFNNEQFF. The CDR3 bases are TGTGCCAGCGAAAAAGGACTAGCGGGGGCCTCTTTCAACAATGAGCAGTTCTTC.

The chain has TRBV29-1 and TRBJ1-1; 7 bases are shared with TRBD1. The CDR3 covers 15 residues. CDR1 and CDR2 (germline): SQVTM, ANQGSEA. V gave up 4 bases and J gave up 11 bases; unmatched junction bases: 19. CDR3 protein: CSVGPQGTIRSKAFF. The DNA for the CDR3 is TGCAGCGTTGGACCACAGGGGACCATTCGCTCTAAGGCTTTCTTT.

Here the CDR3 reads CASIPLRSSYEQYF. The CDR3 DNA follows: TGTGCCAGCATTCCCCTAAGGAGCTCCTACGAGCAGTACTTC. The chain employs TRBV6-5 and TRBJ2-7, with unresolved D. Germline V gene lookup returns CDR1 MNHEY and CDR2 SVGAGI. This CDR3 has 14 amino acids. V was cut by 7 bases and J by 0 bases, with 13 bases left in between.

This clone was seen only a few times. V gene TRBV28 combines with J gene TRBJ2-1, with D maybe TRBD2 (5 bases). Deletions cut 5 bases from V and 5 bases from J, with 13 bases between. Looked up from germline, CDR1 is MDHEN and CDR2 is SYDVKM. This CDR3 is 14 amino acids long. DNA of the CDR3: TGTGCCAGCAGTAGTTCCGTAGCGAACAATGAGCAGTTCTTC. Protein: CASSSSVANNEQFF.